The source of this T cell receptor (beta chain) is a study of blood T cell repertoires in COVID-19. About the research overall: Spain, Italy and the United States supplied samples that represented acute and convalescent COVID-19. From T cells, B-cell-depleted T cells, or PBMCs came the material, which was cDNA or gDNA.

Original methodology: It was from reference gene primer amplification that nucleated cell counts were estimated. Here immunoSEQ multiplex PCR was the method, and the copy in TCRdb shows in-frame clones only, minus some. V and J calls and clone size follow that table, whereas D and trimming were derived from the DNA. The sample has around 170,000 clones; roughly nine tenths are singletons. This clone has only a few counts. Other DNA sequences of this sample code for an identical CDR3. Specimen: peripheral blood. The TCR sequence derives from a woman in her 70s with acute or convalescent COVID-19.

DNA for the CDR3: TGTGCCAGCAGCCCGAGAGCCTACGAGCAGTACTTC. Protein sequence: CASSPRAYEQYF. The chain is built from TRBV7-8 and TRBJ2-7, with no clear D. CDR3 length: 12 amino acids. V lost 5 bases to trimming and J lost 2 bases, with 7 bases between them. Germline CDR1 reads SGHVS; CDR2 reads FQNEAQ.